This entry lists 23 T cell receptor beta chains sequenced from one sample in a study of cytomegalovirus exposure and HLA in healthy donors. With 60 Vbeta and 13 Jbeta primers, the PCR was carried out. Sequenced by immunoSEQ multiplex PCR; TCRdb stores in-frame clones only, minus some. The sample has 90,000 to 120,000 clones, roughly 72% seen once. Sequencing was done on a sample of PBMCs. Source of these receptors: a woman aged 18-30 years in good health and CMV-seropositive.

The J gene is TRBJ2-7, the V gene TRBV7-8; D is possibly TRBD2 (5 bases). The CDR3 totals 15 residues. Per the germline V gene, CDR1 is SGHVS and CDR2 is FQNEAQ. Trimming removed 1 base at V and 3 bases at J, with 13 bases between. CDR3 amino acids: CASSLEWGAGYEQYF. In DNA, the CDR3 is TGTGCCAGCAGCTTAGAATGGGGAGCCGGCTACGAGCAGTACTTC.

This clone was found once. CDR3: CASRRESNYGYTF. The DNA of the CDR3 is TGTGCCAGCAGGCGGGAATCTAACTATGGCTACACCTTC. The chain uses TRBV28 and TRBJ1-2, with unresolved D. CDR1 and CDR2 from the germline V gene are MDHEN and SYDVKM. The CDR3 spans 13 residues. The V end lost 6 bases, the J end lost 0 bases, and 8 bases lay between the germline ends.

V usage is TRBV28 and J usage is TRBJ1-5, with D hard to call. This CDR3 region has 14 residues. Trimming removed 7 bases at V and 2 bases at J, with 12 bases between. Germline-derived CDR1 and CDR2 are MDHEN and SYDVKM. In DNA form, the CDR3 reads TGTGCCAGCATCCGGTCCCTCGGCAATCAGCCCCAGCATTTT. Its protein is CASIRSLGNQPQHF.

This clone came up a few times. The chain carries TRBV4-1 and TRBJ1-2, with 8 positions matching TRBD1. With V trimmed by 0 bases and J by 3 bases, 3 bases remained unmatched. The CDR3 runs 15 residues. Germline CDR1 is MGHRA and CDR2 is YSYEKL. DNA of the CDR3: TGCGCCAGCAGCCAAGAAGGACAGGGCGACTATGGCTACACCTTC. It is translated as CASSQEGQGDYGYTF.

This clone was seen once. CDR3 coding DNA: TGTGCCAGCAGCCCCAGTGATACGGAGGAGACCCAGTACTTC. Translating gives CASSPSDTEETQYF. The chain employs TRBV7-6 and TRBJ2-5; D uncertain. This CDR3 region has 14 residues. The germline gives CDR1 SGHVS, CDR2 FNYEAQ. Between the trimmed V and J ends, which lost 5 bases and 5 bases, there was a span of 15 bases.

The chain joins TRBV2 to TRBJ2-1; TRBD2 matches 9 bases. J lost 0 bases, V lost 3 bases, and 9 bases had no gene match. This CDR3 region has 18 residues. Germline assignment: CDR1 SNHLY and CDR2 FYNNEI. As DNA, the CDR3 is TGTGCCAGCAGTGAGGGAATAGCGGGGGCTTACTCCTACAATGAGCAGTTCTTC. It specifies CASSEGIAGAYSYNEQFF.

In this sample, this clone turned up a few times. At one end, the junction sequence differs from germline, possibly due to a read error. The chain combines TRBV27 with TRBJ2-7; 8 bases align to TRBD1. Germline CDR1 is MNHEY and CDR2 is SMNVEV (reference sequence). The length of the CDR3 is 14 residues. CDR3 nucleotide sequence: TGTGCCAGTCGTGAACAGGGGGGTTCCTTCGAGCAGTACTTC. Its protein is CASREQGGSFEQYF.

J is TRBJ1-5 and V is TRBV6-5; D remains unclear. Trimming took off 2 bases at V and 0 bases at J, with 8 bases between the two ends. In germline, CDR1 is MNHEY, CDR2 SVGAGI. This CDR3 contains 15 residues. CDR3 residues: CASSYSRYSNQPQHF. CDR3 bases: TGTGCCAGCAGTTACAGCCGCTATAGCAATCAGCCCCAGCATTTT.

The chain has TRBV27 and TRBJ2-7; TRBD1 matches 9 bases. CDR1 and CDR2 (germline): MNHEY, SMNVEV (reference sequence). This CDR3 region has 15 residues. The V gene end was trimmed by 6 bases and the J gene end by 3 bases; junction bases not matched to a gene: 9. The CDR3 region is CASSLVSGQGYEQYF. CDR3 DNA sequence: TGTGCCAGCAGCTTAGTTTCGGGACAGGGCTACGAGCAGTACTTC.

This chain joins TRBV4-1 and TRBJ2-5; no clear D. CDR1 and CDR2 (germline): MGHRA, YSYEKL. The CDR3 covers 15 residues. With 0 bases removed from V and 5 bases from J, the gap between germline ends came to 13 bases. The CDR3 DNA sequence: TGCGCCAGCAGCCAAGAGGTCATCCTGCGGGAGACCCAGTACTTC. Translated, it gives CASSQEVILRETQYF.

The genes are TRBV5-1 and TRBJ1-3, with D perhaps TRBD1 (5 bases). V lost 1 base to trimming and J lost 0 bases, with 8 bases between them. Looked up from germline, CDR1 is SGHRS and CDR2 is YFSETQ. This CDR3 region has 15 residues. For the CDR3, the DNA is TGCGCCAGCAGCTTGACCCAGGGCTCTGGAAACACCATATATTTT. Amino acid sequence: CASSLTQGSGNTIYF.

This rearrangement joins TRBV2 to TRBJ1-4; TRBD1 is a possible D gene (5 bases). CDR1 SNHLY and CDR2 FYNNEI come from the germline V gene. The V and J ends lost 1 base and 3 bases respectively, with 9 bases between them. There are 15 residues in the CDR3. The CDR3 region is CASSEEGVANEKLFF. CDR3 bases: TGTGCCAGCAGTGAAGAAGGGGTAGCTAATGAAAAACTGTTTTTT.

The rearrangement uses TRBV29-1 and TRBJ2-6; tentatively, D is TRBD2 (5 bases). The CDR3 contains 15 residues. Looked up from germline, CDR1 is SQVTM and CDR2 is ANQGSEA. V was shortened by 4 bases and J by 0 bases, with 10 bases between the two germline ends. The CDR3 protein is CSVGGGLSGANVLTF. DNA for the CDR3: TGCAGCGTTGGGGGTGGACTCTCTGGGGCCAACGTCCTGACTTTC.

The chain couples TRBV6-5 to TRBJ2-2, with 8 bases aligning to TRBD1. V lost 6 bases, J lost 7 bases, and 7 bases stayed unmatched. From germline, CDR1 is MNHEY and CDR2 SVGAGI. CDR3 size: 14 residues. The CDR3 sequence: CASRPQGAGGELFF. The CDR3 coding sequence is TGTGCCAGCAGACCCCAGGGGGCTGGCGGGGAGCTGTTTTTT.

The V and J genes are TRBV30 and TRBJ1-5, with D possibly being TRBD1 (6 bases). This CDR3 spans 14 amino acids. The ends were cut back, 3 bases at V and 2 bases at J, with 11 bases in the middle. The V gene's germline CDR1 is GTSNPN and CDR2 SVGIG (reference sequence). CDR3: CAWRAQGGNQPQHF. CDR3 sequence (DNA): TGTGCCTGGAGGGCACAGGGTGGCAATCAGCCCCAGCATTTT.

The rearrangement joins TRBV7-9 to TRBJ1-1; 7 bases map to TRBD1. V shed 6 bases, J shed 8 bases, and the junction held 3 bases outside the gene matches. Germline V CDR1 and CDR2: SEHNR, FQNEAQ (reference sequence). The length of the CDR3 is 11 residues. CDR3 amino acids: CASRGGEEAFF. The CDR3 DNA sequence: TGTGCCAGCAGAGGGGGCGAAGAAGCTTTCTTT.

This clone was seen only a few times. This chain links TRBV28 with TRBJ2-6; a weak D match, TRBD1 (5 bases). Germline V CDR1 and CDR2: MDHEN, SYDVKM. V lost 4 bases and J lost 1, with 17 bases in between. The CDR3 runs to 18 residues. The CDR3 sequence is CASSWGTGTVSGANVLTF. The CDR3, as DNA: TGTGCCAGCAGTTGGGGAACAGGCACCGTATCTGGGGCCAACGTCCTGACTTTC.

This chain joins TRBV27 and TRBJ2-7; TRBD1 aligns across 8 bases. The germline V gene has CDR1 MNHEY and CDR2 SMNVEV (reference sequence). The CDR3 spans 13 residues. After removal of 6 bases from V and 6 bases from J, the junction contained 7 bases not matched to a gene. CDR3 bases: TGTGCCAGCAGGCCTGGACAGGGAGGCGAGCAGTACTTC. Its translation: CASRPGQGGEQYF.

The table lists this clone with a count of one. The chain carries TRBV7-3 and TRBJ2-3; TRBD2 agrees at 11 bases. Germline trimming cut 4 bases from V and 3 bases from J; bases unmatched to any gene: 6. This CDR3 comprises 16 residues. Germline CDR1 SGHTA, CDR2 FQGTGA. The CDR3 nucleotides are TGTGCCAGCAGCTCTACTAGCGGGAGAGTAACAGATACGCAGTATTTT. Translating it yields CASSSTSGRVTDTQYF.

The chain recombines TRBV5-8 with TRBJ2-3, with 7 bases identical to TRBD1. Germline values: CDR1 SGHTS, CDR2 YDEGEE. The CDR3 runs to 16 residues. V gave up 4 bases and J gave up 5 bases; unmatched junction bases: 13. CDR3 protein: CASSTKPTGLRDTQYF. The CDR3 DNA sequence: TGTGCCAGCAGCACCAAACCGACAGGGTTGAGAGATACGCAGTATTTT.

The V gene is TRBV29-1, the J gene TRBJ2-7, with 8 bases fitting TRBD2. Germline CDR1 is SQVTM and CDR2 is ANQGSEA. The V gene end was trimmed by 3 bases and the J gene end by 3 bases; junction bases not matched to a gene: 1. The length of the CDR3 is 12 residues. This chain's CDR3 is CSVDTSGYEQYF. Here the CDR3 DNA reads TGCAGCGTTGATACTAGCGGCTACGAGCAGTACTTC.

This chain connects TRBV30 to TRBJ2-5, with D possibly being TRBD2 (5 bases). Germline lookup yields CDR1 GTSNPN and CDR2 SVGIG (reference sequence). V lost 3 bases and J 5 bases, leaving 13 bases between the germline ends. CDR3 length: 13 amino acids. DNA for the CDR3: TGTGCCTGGAGGGATACTAGGAGGGAGACCCAGTACTTC. This translates into CAWRDTRRETQYF.

The V and J genes are TRBV10-3 and TRBJ2-5; D perhaps matches TRBD1 (6 bases). Germline CDR1 is ENHRY and CDR2 is SYGVKD. Trimming stripped 7 bases from V and 5 bases from J, with 14 bases between. The CDR3 sequence is 13 residues long. CDR3 bases: TGTGCCATCACCCCGGGACATCGGGAGACCCAGTACTTC. It codes for CAITPGHRETQYF.